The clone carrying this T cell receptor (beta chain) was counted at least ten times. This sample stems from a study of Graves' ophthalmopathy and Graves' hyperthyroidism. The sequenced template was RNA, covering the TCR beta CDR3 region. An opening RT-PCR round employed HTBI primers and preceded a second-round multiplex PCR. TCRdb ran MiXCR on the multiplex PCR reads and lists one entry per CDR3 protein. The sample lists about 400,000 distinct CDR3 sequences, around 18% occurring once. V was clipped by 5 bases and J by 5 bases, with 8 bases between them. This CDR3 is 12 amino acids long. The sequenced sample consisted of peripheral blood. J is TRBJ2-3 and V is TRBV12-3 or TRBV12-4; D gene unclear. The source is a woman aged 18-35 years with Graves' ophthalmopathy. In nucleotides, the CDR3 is TGTGCCAGCAGTCTCGATTTAGATACGCAGTATTTT. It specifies CASSLDLDTQYF.